Listed below are T cell receptor beta chains from one sample, sequenced in a study of blood T cell repertoires in COVID-19. The method was immunoSEQ multiplex PCR; TCRdb's version includes in-frame clones alone and lacks a portion of them. The sample records around 260,000 clones, roughly 86% being singletons. Material: peripheral blood. These receptors all stem from a human donor in a cohort sampled during active COVID-19. The CDR3 runs from the conserved cysteine through the conserved F or W. D genes are given only for firm matches. Size is omitted from some rows. Given values are once, few, many or a class for expanded clones.

d_call: TRBD2; clone_size: once; j_call: TRBJ2-7; v_call: TRBV30; cdr3_aa: CAWSGGDRPSYEQYF; cdr3_nt: TGTGCCTGGAGCGGGGGGGATCGGCCCTCCTACGAGCAGTACTTC
d_call: .; clone_size: .; j_call: TRBJ1-3; v_call: TRBV5-1; cdr3_aa: CASSPRTSGNTIYF; cdr3_nt: TGCGCCAGCAGCCCAAGGACAAGTGGAAACACCATATATTTT
d_call: .; clone_size: .; j_call: TRBJ1-3; v_call: TRBV3-1/TRBV3-2; cdr3_aa: CASSTRRITGNTIYF; cdr3_nt: TGTGCCAGCAGCACCCGGAGGATTACTGGAAACACCATATATTTT
d_call: .; clone_size: .; j_call: TRBJ2-7; v_call: TRBV7-2; cdr3_aa: CASSLGTVSYEQYF; cdr3_nt: TGTGCCAGCAGCTTAGGAACAGTGTCCTACGAGCAGTACTTC
d_call: TRBD1; clone_size: .; j_call: TRBJ2-7; v_call: TRBV5-6; cdr3_aa: CASSLGGQGSYEQYF; cdr3_nt: TGTGCCAGCAGCTTGGGTGGACAGGGCTCCTACGAGCAGTACTTC
d_call: .; clone_size: .; j_call: TRBJ1-2; v_call: TRBV7-2; cdr3_aa: CASSLGGQRGYTF; cdr3_nt: TGTGCCAGCAGCTTAGGTGGACAGAGAGGCTACACCTTC
d_call: .; clone_size: .; j_call: TRBJ1-6; v_call: TRBV30; cdr3_aa: CAWSVWSSYNSPLHF; cdr3_nt: TGTGCCTGGAGTGTATGGAGCTCCTATAATTCACCCCTCCACTTT
d_call: TRBD2; clone_size: .; j_call: TRBJ2-7; v_call: TRBV19; cdr3_aa: CASSPGAGSYEQYF; cdr3_nt: TGTGCCAGTAGCCCGGGAGCGGGGTCCTACGAGCAGTACTTC
d_call: .; clone_size: .; j_call: TRBJ1-4; v_call: TRBV5-1; cdr3_aa: CASSLVSGATNEKLFF; cdr3_nt: TGCGCCAGCAGCTTGGTGTCGGGTGCAACTAATGAAAAACTGTTTTTT
d_call: TRBD1; clone_size: .; j_call: TRBJ1-4; v_call: TRBV29-1; cdr3_aa: CSVKLGQGYEKLFF; cdr3_nt: TGCAGCGTCAAACTGGGACAGGGATATGAAAAACTGTTTTTT
d_call: .; clone_size: .; j_call: TRBJ2-6; v_call: TRBV7-2; cdr3_aa: CASSLALSGANVLTF; cdr3_nt: TGTGCCAGCAGCTTAGCCCTCTCTGGGGCCAACGTCCTGACTTTC
d_call: TRBD1; clone_size: .; j_call: TRBJ1-6; v_call: TRBV30; cdr3_aa: CAWSVPGTGQNSPLHF; cdr3_nt: TGTGCCTGGAGTGTACCTGGGACAGGCCAGAATTCACCCCTCCACTTT
d_call: .; clone_size: .; j_call: TRBJ1-1; v_call: TRBV6-5; cdr3_aa: CASSPRGARTEAFF; cdr3_nt: TGTGCCAGCAGTCCCCGGGGGGCAAGAACTGAAGCTTTCTTT
d_call: .; clone_size: .; j_call: TRBJ2-6; v_call: TRBV2; cdr3_aa: CASKAGPGANVLTF; cdr3_nt: TGTGCCAGCAAGGCGGGTCCTGGGGCCAACGTCCTGACTTTC
d_call: .; clone_size: .; j_call: TRBJ2-5; v_call: TRBV4-3; cdr3_aa: CASSPQVGRGQETQYF; cdr3_nt: TGCGCCAGCAGCCCACAGGTCGGCAGGGGACAAGAGACCCAGTACTTC
d_call: .; clone_size: .; j_call: TRBJ2-3; v_call: TRBV12-3/TRBV12-4; cdr3_aa: CASSDGFTDTQYF; cdr3_nt: TGTGCCAGCAGCGACGGGTTCACAGATACGCAGTATTTT
d_call: .; clone_size: .; j_call: TRBJ1-5; v_call: TRBV4-3; cdr3_aa: CASSQDLTEGSVPQHF; cdr3_nt: TGCGCCAGCAGCCAAGATCTTACCGAGGGTTCGGTGCCCCAGCATTTT
d_call: .; clone_size: .; j_call: TRBJ2-7; v_call: TRBV5-6; cdr3_aa: CASSFEPTVSYEQYF; cdr3_nt: TGTGCCAGCAGCTTTGAACCGACAGTTTCCTACGAGCAGTACTTC
d_call: .; clone_size: .; j_call: TRBJ1-3; v_call: TRBV11-2; cdr3_aa: CASSLSQGAGNTIYF; cdr3_nt: TGTGCCAGCAGCCTCTCCCAAGGGGCTGGAAACACCATATATTTT
d_call: TRBD2; clone_size: .; j_call: TRBJ2-7; v_call: TRBV6-1; cdr3_aa: CASSEGPGGVYEQYF; cdr3_nt: TGTGCCAGCAGTGAAGGTCCGGGAGGAGTATACGAGCAGTACTTC
d_call: .; clone_size: .; j_call: TRBJ1-5; v_call: TRBV3-1/TRBV3-2; cdr3_aa: CASSPTFAPLGNQPQHF; cdr3_nt: TGTGCCAGCAGCCCAACCTTCGCCCCACTTGGCAATCAGCCCCAGCATTTT
d_call: .; clone_size: .; j_call: TRBJ2-3; v_call: TRBV30; cdr3_aa: CAWAGSTDTQYF; cdr3_nt: TGTGCCTGGGCGGGGAGCACAGATACGCAGTATTTT
d_call: .; clone_size: .; j_call: TRBJ2-3; v_call: TRBV9; cdr3_aa: CASSVVSADTQYF; cdr3_nt: TGTGCCAGCAGCGTAGTTTCTGCAGATACGCAGTATTTT
d_call: TRBD2; clone_size: .; j_call: TRBJ2-1; v_call: TRBV6-6; cdr3_aa: CASSYSAGGHNEQFF; cdr3_nt: TGTGCCAGCAGTTACTCGGCGGGAGGCCACAATGAGCAGTTCTTC
d_call: .; clone_size: .; j_call: TRBJ2-2; v_call: TRBV7-2; cdr3_aa: CASSSRPRAVNTGELFF; cdr3_nt: TGTGCCAGCAGCTCCCGCCCGAGAGCGGTCAACACCGGGGAGCTGTTTTTT
d_call: .; clone_size: .; j_call: TRBJ2-7; v_call: TRBV6-2/TRBV6-3; cdr3_aa: CASSSAREYEQYF; cdr3_nt: TGTGCCAGCAGTTCTGCCAGGGAATACGAGCAGTACTTC
d_call: TRBD2; clone_size: .; j_call: TRBJ2-7; v_call: TRBV6-5; cdr3_aa: CASSYTGGPSYEQYF; cdr3_nt: TGTGCCAGCAGTTATACGGGAGGGCCCTCCTACGAGCAGTACTTC
d_call: .; clone_size: once; j_call: TRBJ1-1; v_call: TRBV19; cdr3_aa: CASKGRGTEAFF; cdr3_nt: TGTGCCAGTAAGGGGAGGGGCACTGAAGCTTTCTTT
d_call: TRBD1; clone_size: .; j_call: TRBJ2-6; v_call: TRBV14; cdr3_aa: CASSQGWDRVASGANVLTF; cdr3_nt: TGTGCCAGCAGCCAAGGTTGGGACAGGGTGGCCTCTGGGGCCAACGTCCTGACTTTC
d_call: .; clone_size: .; j_call: TRBJ1-2; v_call: TRBV4-1; cdr3_aa: CASSQGGGLNAIGDYGYTF; cdr3_nt: TGCGCCAGCAGCCAAGGAGGTGGACTTAACGCAATTGGGGACTATGGCTACACCTTC
d_call: .; clone_size: .; j_call: TRBJ1-2; v_call: TRBV7-9; cdr3_aa: CASSLDLNNYGYTF; cdr3_nt: TGTGCCAGCAGCTTAGATTTAAATAACTATGGCTACACCTTC
d_call: TRBD1; clone_size: .; j_call: TRBJ2-7; v_call: TRBV9; cdr3_aa: CASSVERQGAQYEQYF; cdr3_nt: TGTGCCAGCAGCGTAGAGAGACAGGGGGCGCAGTACGAGCAGTACTTC
d_call: .; clone_size: .; j_call: TRBJ2-3; v_call: TRBV19; cdr3_aa: CASSSLAEGVPSTDTQYF; cdr3_nt: TGTGCCAGTTCTAGCCTAGCGGAGGGGGTCCCAAGTACAGATACGCAGTATTTT
d_call: .; clone_size: .; j_call: TRBJ1-1; v_call: TRBV15; cdr3_aa: CATSRDWEAKLF; cdr3_nt: TGTGCCACCAGCAGAGATTGGGAGGCTAAACTCTTT
d_call: TRBD1; clone_size: .; j_call: TRBJ1-1; v_call: TRBV25-1; cdr3_aa: CASSGGQGAFF; cdr3_nt: TGTGCCAGCAGTGGAGGACAGGGAGCTTTCTTT